The 16 T cell receptor beta chains given below trace back to one sample, sequenced in a study of T cells expressing NK-cell markers. TCRdb re-called the 5' RACE reads; one entry per CDR3 protein, DNA not given. The sample table sets out approximately 550,000 distinct CDR3 sequences. The sample was blood T cells: a sorted CD56 or NKG2C T cell subset, CD4+ or CD8+ T cells, or bulk PBMC T cells (not recorded which). These receptors all come from a man aged 18 to 29 in good health.

This rearrangement joins TRBV4-1 to TRBJ1-3; without DNA, the TCRdb call of TRBD1 cannot be checked. Per the germline V gene, CDR1 is MGHRA and CDR2 is YSYEKL. The CDR3 extends over 15 amino acids. The CDR3 here is CASSHFRESGNTIYF.

V and J are TRBV11-2 and TRBJ2-1; without DNA, the TCRdb call of TRBD2 cannot be checked. The CDR3 loop spans 18 amino acids. Germline assignment: CDR1 SGHAT and CDR2 FQNNGV. CDR3 loop: CASSLGVGLDQSYNEQFF.

The rearrangement joins TRBV12-3 or TRBV12-4 to TRBJ2-1; TCRdb calls TRBD1, which cannot be checked without DNA. The CDR3 has 14 amino acids. CDR3 amino acids: CASSFAARYNEQFF.

The chain carries TRBV7-9 and TRBJ1-4. Germline assignment: CDR1 SEHNR and CDR2 FQNEAQ (reference sequence). This CDR3 is 14 amino acids long. The CDR3: CASRASGYNEKLFF.

The chain uses TRBV5-1 and TRBJ2-1; TCRdb's D call, TRBD2, is unchecked because there is no DNA. This CDR3 has 14 residues. From germline, CDR1 is SGHRS and CDR2 YFSETQ. This CDR3 is CASSLGSGSPWGFF.

The V call is TRBV15, the J call TRBJ2-1; TCRdb names TRBD2, which stays unverified in the absence of DNA. Germline lookup yields CDR1 LNHNV and CDR2 YYDKDF (reference sequence). The CDR3 is 16 residues long. CDR3 protein: CATSRVGGRGLNEQFF.

The rearrangement uses TRBV11-2 and TRBJ2-1; TCRdb calls TRBD1, which cannot be checked without DNA. This CDR3 is built from 15 residues. CDR1 is SGHAT and CDR2 is FQNNGV in the germline V gene. CDR3 in amino acids: CASSSGTATINEQFF.

The chain carries TRBV12-3 or TRBV12-4 and TRBJ2-1; TCRdb's assignment of TRBD2 cannot be checked, as there is no DNA. The CDR3 runs 14 residues. CDR3 in amino acids: CASSTAGIYNEQFF.

The V and J genes are TRBV28 and TRBJ2-3; the TCRdb D gene call, TRBD1, has no DNA to confirm it. Germline loops: CDR1 MDHEN, CDR2 SYDVKM. The CDR3 extends over 15 amino acids. The CDR3 sequence: CASSPLGGSTDTQYF.

The rearrangement uses TRBV3-1 and TRBJ2-1; TCRdb names TRBD2, which stays unverified in the absence of DNA. Germline V gives CDR1 LGHDT, CDR2 YNNKEL (reference sequence). There are 16 residues in the CDR3. The CDR3: CASSPLKRGLYNEQFF.

This sequence joins TRBV3-1 and TRBJ2-5; without DNA, the TCRdb call of TRBD1 cannot be checked. The germline CDR1 and CDR2 sequences are LGHDT and YNNKEL (reference sequence). The CDR3 consists of 15 residues. CDR3 protein: CASSQVTGTRETQYF.

The chain carries TRBV10-3 and TRBJ2-1; TCRdb's D call, TRBD2, is unchecked because there is no DNA. From germline, CDR1 is ENHRY and CDR2 SYGVKD. This CDR3 has 14 residues. CDR3 sequence reads: CAIRGQPSYNEQFF.

J is TRBJ1-2 and V is TRBV5-1; TCRdb designates TRBD1, a call that cannot be tested without DNA. This CDR3 contains 13 residues. CDR1 SGHRS and CDR2 YFSETQ come from the germline V gene. This CDR3 reads CASSLIRGHGYTF. Together with reference TRBV5-1 and TRBJ1-2, the CDR3 gives the full variable domain: KAGVTQTPRYLIKTRGQQVTLSCSPISGHRSVSWYQQTPGQGLQFLFEYFSETQRNKGNFPGRFSGRQFSNSRSEMNVSTLELGDSALYLCASSLIRGHGYTFGSGTRLTVV.

V usage is TRBV29-1 and J usage is TRBJ1-2; TCRdb returns TRBD1, unconfirmable since there is no DNA. The CDR3 consists of 12 residues. Germline V lookup: CDR1 SQVTM, CDR2 ANQGSEA. The CDR3 loop is CSVAPGTFGYTF.

The chain employs TRBV10-3 and TRBJ1-2. From germline, CDR1 is ENHRY and CDR2 SYGVKD. This CDR3 spans 12 amino acids. This CDR3 reads CACTEAGLGYTF.

The chain joins TRBV29-1 to TRBJ2-7. This CDR3 is built from 12 residues. Germline loops: CDR1 SQVTM, CDR2 ANQGSEA. The CDR3 region is CSVVEQASEQYF.